This T cell receptor beta chain came from a study of CD8 T cells in Susac syndrome. TEMRA cells were FACS-enriched and CD8+ and CD4+ T cells negatively isolated. Reverse transcription of about 0.45 to 1 ug RNA used random hexamers. TCRdb recomputed calls from the immunoSEQ multiplex PCR reads with MiXCR, one row per CDR3 protein. This table holds some 300,000 distinct CDR3 sequences, approximately 85% found once. V was trimmed by 5 bases and J by 1 base, leaving 20 bases between them. Germline V gene lookup returns CDR1 SGHAT and CDR2 FQNNGV. The CDR3 extends over 17 amino acids. Sequencing was performed on CD8+ T cells from PBMCs. V and J are TRBV11-2 and TRBJ2-5, with a possible D match to TRBD2 (5 bases). The receptor's source is a human donor with multiple sclerosis. The CDR3 loop is CASSPLPWGSVQETQYF. The DNA of the CDR3 is TGTGCCAGCAGCCCCCTCCCTTGGGGTAGCGTCCAAGAGACCCAGTACTTC.